This TCR beta chain was captured in a study of type 1 regulatory T cells. In the study overall: This in vitro CD4 product, T-allo10, is enriched for Tr1 cells and alloantigen-specific.

Germline assignment: CDR1 DFQATT and CDR2 SNEGSKA (reference sequence). The CDR3 is 17 amino acids. The V and J ends lost 3 bases and 2 bases, in that order; junction bases with no gene match: 13. Study-level points and caveats: Type 1 regulatory T cells had a more restricted TCR repertoire than non-type 1 regulatory T cells.

TCRdb passed the reads through MiXCR, listing each CDR3 protein once. The table shows more than 60,000 distinct CDR3 sequences, with nearly 50% occurring only once. A few counts support this clonotype. Its antigen is not identified. The chain links TRBV20-1 to TRBJ2-5; 9 nucleotides agree with TRBD1. The clonotype originates from a human donor in good health. Sequencing input: cultured non-Tr1 T cells, either the whole culture or a sorted T cell fraction (not recorded which). This CDR3 is CSARAGTGWGRQETQYF. DNA of the CDR3: TGCAGTGCTAGGGCCGGGACAGGGTGGGGACGACAAGAGACCCAGTACTTC.